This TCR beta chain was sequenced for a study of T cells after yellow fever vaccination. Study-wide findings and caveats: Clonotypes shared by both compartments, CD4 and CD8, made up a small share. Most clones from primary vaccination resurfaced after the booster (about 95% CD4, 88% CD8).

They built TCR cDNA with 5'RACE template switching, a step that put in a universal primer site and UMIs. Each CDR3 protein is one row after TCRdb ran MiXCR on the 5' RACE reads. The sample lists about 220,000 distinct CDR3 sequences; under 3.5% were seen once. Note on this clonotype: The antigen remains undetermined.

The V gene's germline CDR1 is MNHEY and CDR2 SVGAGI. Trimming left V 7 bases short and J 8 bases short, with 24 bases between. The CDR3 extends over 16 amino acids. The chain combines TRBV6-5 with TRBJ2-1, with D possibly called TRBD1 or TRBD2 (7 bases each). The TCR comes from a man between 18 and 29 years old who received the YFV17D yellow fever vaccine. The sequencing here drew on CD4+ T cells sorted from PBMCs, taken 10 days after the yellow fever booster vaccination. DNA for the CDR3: TGTGCCAGCATCAAGAAGGGGGCTAGCGGAGGATATGAGCAGTTCTTC. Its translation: CASIKKGASGGYEQFF.